What follows are 4 T cell receptor beta chains derived from one specimen sequenced in a study of OX40 agonist ivuxolimab in advanced cancers. Generated by immunoSEQ multiplex PCR, the TCRdb table keeps only in-frame clones and is missing some. Of roughly 93,000 clones listed, about 91% are singletons. This specimen consisted of CD4+ or CD8+ T cells sorted from blood, obtained in a trial of the OX40 agonist ivuxolimab. Receptors were obtained from an adult with an advanced solid tumor such as melanoma, head and neck, liver or kidney cancer.

The rearrangement uses TRBV12-5 and TRBJ2-1; D gene ambiguous. The CDR3 is 11 amino acids. The germline gives CDR1 LGHNT, CDR2 FRNRAP. With 5 bases removed from V and 7 bases from J, the gap between germline ends came to 6 bases. The CDR3 nucleotides are TGTGCTAGTGGTAGGCCTAATGAGCAGTTCTTC. It translates to CASGRPNEQFF.

The chain joins TRBV5-5 to TRBJ2-6; the D is unclear. This CDR3 has 18 residues. Germline V gene data show CDR1 as SGHKS and CDR2 as YYEKEE (reference sequence). The V end was cut by 4 bases, the J end by 0 bases, with 17 bases between. In DNA form, the CDR3 reads TGTGCCAGCAGCGTGGCCTCCTTGAGAAGCTCTGGGGCCAACGTCCTGACTTTC. Protein: CASSVASLRSSGANVLTF.

In the case of this clone: This sample includes further DNA sequences coding for the same CDR3. The genes are TRBV29-1 and TRBJ1-4; D gene unclear. CDR3 length: 16 residues. V lost 7 bases, J lost 8 bases, and 26 bases lay in between. Germline V gene data show CDR1 as SQVTM and CDR2 as ANQGSEA. The CDR3 loop is CSALGSQGWNEEKLFF. DNA of the CDR3: TGCAGCGCCTTGGGGTCCCAAGGATGGAATGAGGAAAAACTGTTTTTT. Drawing the rest from reference TRBV29-1 and TRBJ1-4, the complete variable domain is SAVISQKPSRDICQRGTSLTIQCQVDSQVTMMFWYRQQPGQSLTLIATANQGSEATYESGFVIDKFPISRPNLTFSTLTVSNMSPEDSSIYLCSALGSQGWNEEKLFFGSGTQLSVL.

The V gene is TRBV18, the J gene TRBJ1-2; no definite D call. This CDR3 is built from 15 residues. V shed 3 bases and J shed 0 bases, with 11 bases lying between them. CDR1 KGHSH and CDR2 LQKENI come from the germline V gene. CDR3: CASSPQNRANYGYTF. The CDR3 region has the DNA TGTGCCAGCTCACCGCAGAATCGGGCTAACTATGGCTACACCTTC.